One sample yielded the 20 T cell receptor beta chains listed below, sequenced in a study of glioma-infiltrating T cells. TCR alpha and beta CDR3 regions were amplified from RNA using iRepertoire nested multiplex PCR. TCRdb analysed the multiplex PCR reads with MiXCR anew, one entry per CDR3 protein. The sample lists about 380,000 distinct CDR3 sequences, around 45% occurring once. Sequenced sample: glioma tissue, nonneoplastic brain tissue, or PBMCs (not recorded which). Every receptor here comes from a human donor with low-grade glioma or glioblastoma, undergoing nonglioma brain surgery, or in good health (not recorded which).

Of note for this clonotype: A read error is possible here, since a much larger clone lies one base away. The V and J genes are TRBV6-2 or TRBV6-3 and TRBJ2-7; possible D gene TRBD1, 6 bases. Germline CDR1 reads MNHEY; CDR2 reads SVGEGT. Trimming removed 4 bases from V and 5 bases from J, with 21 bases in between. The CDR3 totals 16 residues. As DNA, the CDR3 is TGTGCCAGCAGTTGCAATCGTCGACAGGACCTTCACGAGCAGTACTTC. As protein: CASSCNRRQDLHEQYF.

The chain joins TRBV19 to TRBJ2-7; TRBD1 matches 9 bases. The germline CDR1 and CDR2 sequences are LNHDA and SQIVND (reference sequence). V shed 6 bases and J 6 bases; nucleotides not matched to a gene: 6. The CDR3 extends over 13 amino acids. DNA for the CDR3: TGTGCCAGTAGCCGGACAGGGGAAGGCGAGCAGTACTTC. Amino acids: CASSRTGEGEQYF.

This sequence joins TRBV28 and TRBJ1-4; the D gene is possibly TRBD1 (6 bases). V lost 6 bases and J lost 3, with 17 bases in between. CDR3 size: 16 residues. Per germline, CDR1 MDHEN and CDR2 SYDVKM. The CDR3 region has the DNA TGTGCCAGCAGCTTTCAAAGGGGGAGACCTAATGAAAAACTGTTTTTT. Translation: CASSFQRGRPNEKLFF.

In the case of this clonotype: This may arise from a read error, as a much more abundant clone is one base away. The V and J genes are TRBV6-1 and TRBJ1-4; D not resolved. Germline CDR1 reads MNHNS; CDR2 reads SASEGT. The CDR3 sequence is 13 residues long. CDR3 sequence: CASNRGRGEKLSF. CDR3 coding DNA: TGTGCCAGCAATAGAGGACGCGGTGAAAAACTGTCTTTT.

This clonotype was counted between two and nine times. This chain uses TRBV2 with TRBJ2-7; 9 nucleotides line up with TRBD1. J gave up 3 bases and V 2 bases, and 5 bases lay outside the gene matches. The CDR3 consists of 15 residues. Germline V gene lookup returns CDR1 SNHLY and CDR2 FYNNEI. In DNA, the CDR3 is TGTGCCAGCAGTGAAAGGGGGACAGGGTACTACGAGCAGTACTTC. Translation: CASSERGTGYYEQYF.

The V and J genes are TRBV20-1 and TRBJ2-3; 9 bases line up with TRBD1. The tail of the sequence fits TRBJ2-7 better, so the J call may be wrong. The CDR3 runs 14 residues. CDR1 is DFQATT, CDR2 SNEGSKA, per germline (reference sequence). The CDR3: CSASHNRGRNEQYF. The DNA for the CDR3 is TGCAGTGCGAGCCATAACAGGGGGCGGAACGAGCAGTACTTC.

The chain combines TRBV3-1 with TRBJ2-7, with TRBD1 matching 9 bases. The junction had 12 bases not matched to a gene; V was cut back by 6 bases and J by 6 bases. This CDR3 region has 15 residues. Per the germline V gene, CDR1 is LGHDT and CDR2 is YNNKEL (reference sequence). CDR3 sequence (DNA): TGTGCCAGCAGTTTGATGGGACAGGGTCGGGGCGAGCAGTACTTC. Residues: CASSLMGQGRGEQYF.

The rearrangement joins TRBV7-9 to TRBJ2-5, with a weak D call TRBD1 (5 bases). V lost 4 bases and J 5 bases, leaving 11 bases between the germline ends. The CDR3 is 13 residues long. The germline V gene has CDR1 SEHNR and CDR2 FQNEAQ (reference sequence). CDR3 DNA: TGTGCCAGCAGCTCCAGGGTGGCGGAGACCCAGTACTTC. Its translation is CASSSRVAETQYF.

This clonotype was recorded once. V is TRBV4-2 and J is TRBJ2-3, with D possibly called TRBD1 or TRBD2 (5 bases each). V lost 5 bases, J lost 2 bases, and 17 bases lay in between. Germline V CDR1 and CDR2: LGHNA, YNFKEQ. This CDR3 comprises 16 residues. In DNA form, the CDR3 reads TGTGCCAGCAGCTTACGTTGGGGGAGTAACACAGATACGCAGTATTTT. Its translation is CASSLRWGSNTDTQYF.

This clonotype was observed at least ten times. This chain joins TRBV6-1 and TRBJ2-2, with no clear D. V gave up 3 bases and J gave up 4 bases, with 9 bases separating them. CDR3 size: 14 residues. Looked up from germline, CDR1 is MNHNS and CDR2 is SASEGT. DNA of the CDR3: TGTGCCAGCAGTGATACCGGGCTCACCGGGGAGCTGTTTTTT. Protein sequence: CASSDTGLTGELFF.

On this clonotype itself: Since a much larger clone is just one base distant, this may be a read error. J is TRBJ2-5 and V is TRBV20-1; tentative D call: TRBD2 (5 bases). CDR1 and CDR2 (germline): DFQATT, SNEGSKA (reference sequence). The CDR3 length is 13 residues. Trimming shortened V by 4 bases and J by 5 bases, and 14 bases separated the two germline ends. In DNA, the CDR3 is TGCAGTGCTACGGACTTACTAGATGAGACCCAGTACTTC. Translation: CSATDLLDETQYF.

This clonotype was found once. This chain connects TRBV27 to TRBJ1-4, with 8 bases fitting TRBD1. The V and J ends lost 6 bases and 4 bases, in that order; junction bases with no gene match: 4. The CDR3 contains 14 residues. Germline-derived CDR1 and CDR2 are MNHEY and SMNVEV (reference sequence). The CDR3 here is CASRETGVNEKLFF. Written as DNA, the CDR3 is TGTGCCAGCAGGGAGACAGGGGTTAATGAAAAACTGTTTTTT.

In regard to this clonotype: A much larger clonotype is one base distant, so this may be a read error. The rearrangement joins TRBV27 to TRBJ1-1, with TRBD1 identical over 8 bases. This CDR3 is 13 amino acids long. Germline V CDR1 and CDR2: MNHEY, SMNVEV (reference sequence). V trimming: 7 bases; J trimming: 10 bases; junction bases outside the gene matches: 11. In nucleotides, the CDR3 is TGTGCCAGCACGAACCAGGGGGCTTCGGGAGCTTTCTTT. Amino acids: CASTNQGASGAFF.

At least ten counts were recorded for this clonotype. The CDR3 reads CASSHIGPSGTYEQYF. The DNA for the CDR3 is TGTGCCAGCAGTCATATCGGCCCTAGCGGGACCTACGAGCAGTACTTC. The chain has TRBV27 and TRBJ2-7; 9 bases are a match to TRBD2. With V trimmed by 5 bases and J by 2 bases, 10 bases remained unmatched. This CDR3 is 16 amino acids long. In germline, CDR1 is MNHEY, CDR2 SMNVEV (reference sequence).

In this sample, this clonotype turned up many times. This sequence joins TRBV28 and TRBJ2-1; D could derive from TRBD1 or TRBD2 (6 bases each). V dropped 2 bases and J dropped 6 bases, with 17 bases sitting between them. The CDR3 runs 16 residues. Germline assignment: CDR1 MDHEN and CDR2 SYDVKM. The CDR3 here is CASSLAEGGRGNEQFF. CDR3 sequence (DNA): TGTGCCAGCAGTTTAGCGGAGGGGGGTCGAGGCAATGAGCAGTTCTTC.

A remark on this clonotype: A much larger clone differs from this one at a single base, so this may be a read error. The DNA of the CDR3 is TGTGCCAGCAGCAGGGTGGGAGCGATGGGCAATGAGCAGTTCTTC. Amino acid sequence: CASSRVGAMGNEQFF. The chain combines TRBV6-1 with TRBJ2-1; D is possibly TRBD1 or TRBD2 (5 bases each). Germline CDR1 is MNHNS and CDR2 is SASEGT. CDR3 length equals 15 residues. Trimming stripped 6 bases from V and 6 bases from J, with 18 bases between.

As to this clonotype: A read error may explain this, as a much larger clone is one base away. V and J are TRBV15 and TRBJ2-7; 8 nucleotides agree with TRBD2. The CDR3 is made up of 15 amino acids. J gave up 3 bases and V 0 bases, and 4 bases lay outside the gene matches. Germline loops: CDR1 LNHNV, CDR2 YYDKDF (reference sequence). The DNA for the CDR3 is TGTGCCACCAGCAGAGATCCCGGGGGGGACTACGAGCAGTACTTC. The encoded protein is CATSRDPGGDYEQYF. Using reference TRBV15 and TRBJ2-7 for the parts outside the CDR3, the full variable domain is DAMVIQNPRYQVTQFGKPVTLSCSQTLNHNVMYWYQQKSSQAPKLLFHYYDKDFNNEADTPDNFQSRRPNTSFCFLDIRSPGLGDTAMYLCATSRDPGGDYEQYFGPGTRLTVT.

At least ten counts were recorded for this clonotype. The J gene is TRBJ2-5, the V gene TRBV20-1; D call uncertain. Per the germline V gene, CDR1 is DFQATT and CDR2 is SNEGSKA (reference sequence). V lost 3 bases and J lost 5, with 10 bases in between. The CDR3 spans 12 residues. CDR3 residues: CSASPRRETQYF. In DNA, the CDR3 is TGCAGTGCTAGCCCTAGAAGGGAGACCCAGTACTTC.

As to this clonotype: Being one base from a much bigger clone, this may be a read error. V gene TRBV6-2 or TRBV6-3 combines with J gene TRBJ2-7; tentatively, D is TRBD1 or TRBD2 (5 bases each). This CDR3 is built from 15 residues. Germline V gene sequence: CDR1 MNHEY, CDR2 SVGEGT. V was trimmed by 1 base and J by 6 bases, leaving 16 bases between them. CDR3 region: CASSYWGKGDLEQYF. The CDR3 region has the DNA TGTGCCAGCAGTTACTGGGGGAAAGGGGACCTCGAGCAGTACTTC.

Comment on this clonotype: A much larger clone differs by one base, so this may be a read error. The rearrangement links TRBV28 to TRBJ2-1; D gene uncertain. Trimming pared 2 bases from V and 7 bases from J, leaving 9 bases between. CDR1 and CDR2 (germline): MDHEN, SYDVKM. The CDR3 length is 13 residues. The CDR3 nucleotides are TGTGCCAGCAGTTTACCGAGCAGAAATGAGCAGTTCTTC. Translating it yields CASSLPSRNEQFF.